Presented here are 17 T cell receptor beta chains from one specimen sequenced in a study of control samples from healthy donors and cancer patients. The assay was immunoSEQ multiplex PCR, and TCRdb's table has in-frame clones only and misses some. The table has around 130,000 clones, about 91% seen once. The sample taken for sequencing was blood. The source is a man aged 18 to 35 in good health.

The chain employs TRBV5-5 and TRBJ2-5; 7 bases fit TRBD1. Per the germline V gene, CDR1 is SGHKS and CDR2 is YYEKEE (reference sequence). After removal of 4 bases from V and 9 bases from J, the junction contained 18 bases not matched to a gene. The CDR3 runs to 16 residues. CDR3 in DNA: TGTGCCAGCAGCGGAAAGGGGACAGTCTTACCCAGGGCCCAGTACTTC. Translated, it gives CASSGKGTVLPRAQYF.

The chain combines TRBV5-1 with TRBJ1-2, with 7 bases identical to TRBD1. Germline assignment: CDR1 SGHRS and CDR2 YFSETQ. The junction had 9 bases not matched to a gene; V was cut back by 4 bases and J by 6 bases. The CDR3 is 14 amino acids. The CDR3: CASSPQGPLDGYTF. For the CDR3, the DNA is TGCGCCAGCAGCCCACAGGGGCCCTTAGATGGCTACACCTTC.

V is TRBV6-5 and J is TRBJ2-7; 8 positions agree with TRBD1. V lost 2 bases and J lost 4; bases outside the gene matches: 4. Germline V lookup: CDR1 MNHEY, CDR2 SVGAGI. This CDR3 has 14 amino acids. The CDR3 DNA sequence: TGTGCCAGCAGTTACAACCAGGGGGCTTACGAGCAGTACTTC. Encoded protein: CASSYNQGAYEQYF.

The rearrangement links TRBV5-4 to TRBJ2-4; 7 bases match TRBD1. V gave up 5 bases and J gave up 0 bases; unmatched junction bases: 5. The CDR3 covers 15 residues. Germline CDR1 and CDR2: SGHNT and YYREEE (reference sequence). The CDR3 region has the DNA TGTGCCAGCAGTATGGGACAGATAGCCAAAAACATTCAGTACTTC. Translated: CASSMGQIAKNIQYF. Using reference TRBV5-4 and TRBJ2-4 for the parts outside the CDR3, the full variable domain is ETGVTQSPTHLIKTRGQQVTLRCSSQSGHNTVSWYQQALGQGPQFIFQYYREEENGRGNFPPRFSGLQFPNYSSELNVNALELDDSALYLCASSMGQIAKNIQYFGAGTRLSVL.

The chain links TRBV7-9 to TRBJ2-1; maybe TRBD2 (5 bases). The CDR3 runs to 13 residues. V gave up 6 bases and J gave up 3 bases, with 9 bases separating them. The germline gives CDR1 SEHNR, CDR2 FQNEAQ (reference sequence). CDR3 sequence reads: CASRSGRYNEQFF. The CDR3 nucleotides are TGTGCCAGCAGAAGCGGACGCTACAATGAGCAGTTCTTC.

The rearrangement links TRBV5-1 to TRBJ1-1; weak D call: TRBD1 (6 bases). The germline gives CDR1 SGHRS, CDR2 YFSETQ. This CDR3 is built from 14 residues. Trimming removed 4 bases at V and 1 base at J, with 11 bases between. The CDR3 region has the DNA TGCGCCAGCAGCCAACCCAGGGGGAACACTGAAGCTTTCTTT. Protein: CASSQPRGNTEAFF.

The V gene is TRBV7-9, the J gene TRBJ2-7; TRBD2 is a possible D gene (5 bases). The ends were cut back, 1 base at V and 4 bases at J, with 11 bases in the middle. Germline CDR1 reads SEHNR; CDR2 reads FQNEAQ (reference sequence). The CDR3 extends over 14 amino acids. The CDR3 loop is CASSLEHREYEQYF. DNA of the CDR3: TGTGCCAGCAGCTTAGAACACCGGGAATACGAGCAGTACTTC.

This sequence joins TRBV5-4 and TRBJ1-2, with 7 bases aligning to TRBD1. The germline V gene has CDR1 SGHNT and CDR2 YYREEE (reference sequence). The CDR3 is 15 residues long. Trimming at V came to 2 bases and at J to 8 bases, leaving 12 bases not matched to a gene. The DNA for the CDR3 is TGTGCCAGCAGCTTTACAGGGTTAGGGGGCGGAGGCTACACCTTC. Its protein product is CASSFTGLGGGGYTF.

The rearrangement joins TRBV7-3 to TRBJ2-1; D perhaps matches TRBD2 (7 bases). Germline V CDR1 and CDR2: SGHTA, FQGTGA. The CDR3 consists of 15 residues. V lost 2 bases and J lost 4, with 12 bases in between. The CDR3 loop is CASSLGGGSYNEQFF. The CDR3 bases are TGTGCCAGCAGCTTAGGCGGGGGCTCATACAATGAGCAGTTCTTC.

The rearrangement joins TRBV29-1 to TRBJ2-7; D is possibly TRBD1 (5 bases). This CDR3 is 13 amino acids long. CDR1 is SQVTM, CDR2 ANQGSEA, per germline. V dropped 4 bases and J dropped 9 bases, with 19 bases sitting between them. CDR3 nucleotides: TGCAGCGTTGCAAGGGGAATCTACGAGTCGCAGTACTTC. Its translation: CSVARGIYESQYF.

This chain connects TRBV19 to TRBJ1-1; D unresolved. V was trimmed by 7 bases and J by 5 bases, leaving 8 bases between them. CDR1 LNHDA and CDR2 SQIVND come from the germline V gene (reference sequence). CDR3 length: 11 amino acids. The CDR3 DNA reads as TGTGCCAGTAATCTGGAAACTGAAGCTTTCTTT. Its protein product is CASNLETEAFF.

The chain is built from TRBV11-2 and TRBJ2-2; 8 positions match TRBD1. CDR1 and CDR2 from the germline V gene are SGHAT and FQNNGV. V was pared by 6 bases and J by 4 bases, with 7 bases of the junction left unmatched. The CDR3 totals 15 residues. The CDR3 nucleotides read TGTGCCAGCAGAGAGACGCAGGGGGCCACCGGGGAGCTGTTTTTT. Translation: CASRETQGATGELFF. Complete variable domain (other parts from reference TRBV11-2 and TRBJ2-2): EAGVAQSPRYKIIEKRQSVAFWCNPISGHATLYWYQQILGQGPKLLIQFQNNGVVDDSQLPKDRFSAERLKGVDSTLKIQPAKLEDSAVYLCASRETQGATGELFFGEGSRLTVL.

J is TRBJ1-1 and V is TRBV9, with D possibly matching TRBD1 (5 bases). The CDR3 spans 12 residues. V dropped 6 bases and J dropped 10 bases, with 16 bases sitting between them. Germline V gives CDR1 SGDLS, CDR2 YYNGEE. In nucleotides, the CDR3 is TGTGCCAGCAAACGATGGGGGAAACGAGCTTTCTTT. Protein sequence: CASKRWGKRAFF.

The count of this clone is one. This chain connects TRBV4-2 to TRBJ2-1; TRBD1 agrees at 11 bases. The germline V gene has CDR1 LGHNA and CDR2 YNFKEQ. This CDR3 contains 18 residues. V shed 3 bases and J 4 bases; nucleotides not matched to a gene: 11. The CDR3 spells CASSQQGRTGGRYNEQFF. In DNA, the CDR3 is TGTGCCAGCAGCCAGCAAGGGAGGACAGGGGGCAGGTACAATGAGCAGTTCTTC.

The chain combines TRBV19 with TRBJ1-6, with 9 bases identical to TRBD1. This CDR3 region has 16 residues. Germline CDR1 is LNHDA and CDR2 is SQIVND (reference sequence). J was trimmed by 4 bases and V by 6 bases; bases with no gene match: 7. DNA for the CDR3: TGTGCCAGTAGGCCGGGACAGGGAGGATATAATTCACCCCTCCACTTT. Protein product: CASRPGQGGYNSPLHF. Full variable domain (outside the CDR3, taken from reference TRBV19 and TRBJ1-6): DGGITQSPKYLFRKEGQNVTLSCEQNLNHDAMYWYRQDPGQGLRLIYYSQIVNDFQKGDIAEGYSVSREKKESFPLTVTSAQKNPTAFYLCASRPGQGGYNSPLHFGNGTRLTVT.

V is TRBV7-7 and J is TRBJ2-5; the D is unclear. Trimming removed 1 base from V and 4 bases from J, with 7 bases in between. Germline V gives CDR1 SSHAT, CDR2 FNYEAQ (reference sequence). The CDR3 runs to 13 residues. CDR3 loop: CASSLGSSETQYF. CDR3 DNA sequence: TGTGCCAGCAGCTTAGGGAGCTCAGAGACCCAGTACTTC.

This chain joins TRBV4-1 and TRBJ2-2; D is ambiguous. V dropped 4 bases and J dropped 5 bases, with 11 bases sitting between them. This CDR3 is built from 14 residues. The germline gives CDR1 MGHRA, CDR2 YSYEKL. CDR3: CASSPPAATGELFF. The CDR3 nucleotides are TGCGCCAGCAGCCCCCCGGCCGCAACCGGGGAGCTGTTTTTT.